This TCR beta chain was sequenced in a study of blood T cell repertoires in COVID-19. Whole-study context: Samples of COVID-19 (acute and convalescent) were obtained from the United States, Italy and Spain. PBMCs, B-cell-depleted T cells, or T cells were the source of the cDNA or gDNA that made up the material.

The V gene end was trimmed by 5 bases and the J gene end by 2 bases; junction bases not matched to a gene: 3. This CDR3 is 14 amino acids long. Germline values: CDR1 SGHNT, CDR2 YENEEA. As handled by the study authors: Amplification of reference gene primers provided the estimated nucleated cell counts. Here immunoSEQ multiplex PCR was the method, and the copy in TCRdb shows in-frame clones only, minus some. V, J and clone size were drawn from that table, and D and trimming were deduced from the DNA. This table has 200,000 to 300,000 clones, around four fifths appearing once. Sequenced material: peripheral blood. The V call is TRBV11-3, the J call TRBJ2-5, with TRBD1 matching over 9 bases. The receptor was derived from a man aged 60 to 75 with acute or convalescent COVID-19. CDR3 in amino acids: CASSGDREQETQYF. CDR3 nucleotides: TGTGCCAGCAGCGGGGACAGGGAGCAAGAGACCCAGTACTTC.